This TCR beta chain is drawn from a study of CD8+CD57+ T cells in acquired aplastic anemia. Study-wide context: Sorted cells (CD4+ and CD8+) yielded DNA amounts that averaged about 3.1 ug. For CD4+ cells, healthy donors had an average of roughly 9.8 million reads. Overall study findings and caveats: A set of twenty-nine CD8+ CDR3 sequences was shared between patients and controls, and these sequences appeared highly expressed in patients.

Profiling of TCR beta VDJ combinations and CDR3 sequences used genomic DNA as template. TCRdb independently ran MiXCR on the reads; one entry per CDR3 protein. Among 190,000 or so distinct CDR3 sequences, around 60% were seen once, and the ten largest hold about 29%. In its sample, this clonotype was seen a few times. The antigen is undetermined. CDR3 size: 12 residues. V dropped 2 bases and J dropped 1 base, with 3 bases sitting between them. Germline CDR1 reads ENHRY; CDR2 reads SYGVKD. The sequencing sample was made of sorted CD4+, CD8+, or CD8+CD57+ T cells (not recorded which) from PBMCs. This clonotype was sampled from a human donor in good health. The chain recombines TRBV10-3 with TRBJ2-7; D uncertain. The CDR3 coding sequence is TGTGCCATCAGTGAGCCGTCCTACGAGCAGTACTTC. Protein product: CAISEPSYEQYF.